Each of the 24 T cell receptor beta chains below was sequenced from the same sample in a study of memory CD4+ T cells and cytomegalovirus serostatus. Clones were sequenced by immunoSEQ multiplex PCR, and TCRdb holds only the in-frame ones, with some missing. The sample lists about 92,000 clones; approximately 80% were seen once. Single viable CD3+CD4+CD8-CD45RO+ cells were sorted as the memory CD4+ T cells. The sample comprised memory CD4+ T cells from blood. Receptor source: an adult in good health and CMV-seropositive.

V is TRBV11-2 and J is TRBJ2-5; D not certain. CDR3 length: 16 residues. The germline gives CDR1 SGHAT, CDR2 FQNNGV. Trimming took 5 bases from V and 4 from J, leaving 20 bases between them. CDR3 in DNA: TGTGCCAGCAGCCAGGACCGAAGAGTTCCGAGAGAGACCCAGTACTTC. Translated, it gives CASSQDRRVPRETQYF.

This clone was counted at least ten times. In DNA form, the CDR3 reads TGTGCCTGGAACGCCGGGACTACCACCTACGAGCAGTACTTC. This gives the protein CAWNAGTTTYEQYF. V and J are TRBV30 and TRBJ2-7; TRBD2 agrees at 7 bases. The CDR3 loop spans 14 amino acids. J was trimmed by 2 bases and V by 4 bases; bases with no gene match: 8. The germline V gene has CDR1 GTSNPN and CDR2 SVGIG (reference sequence).

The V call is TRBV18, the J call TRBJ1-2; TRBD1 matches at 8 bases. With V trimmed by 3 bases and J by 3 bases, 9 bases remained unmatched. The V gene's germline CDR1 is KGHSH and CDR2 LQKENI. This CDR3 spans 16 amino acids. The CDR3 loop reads CASSPDRGQGDYGYTF. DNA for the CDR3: TGTGCCAGCTCACCCGACCGAGGACAGGGCGACTATGGCTACACCTTC.

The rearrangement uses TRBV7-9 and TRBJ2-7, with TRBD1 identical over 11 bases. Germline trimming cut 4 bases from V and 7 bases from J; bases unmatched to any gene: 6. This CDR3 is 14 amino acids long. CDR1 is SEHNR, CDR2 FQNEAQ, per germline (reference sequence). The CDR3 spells CASSSRTGGGEQYF. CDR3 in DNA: TGTGCCAGCAGCTCAAGGACAGGGGGCGGTGAGCAGTACTTC.

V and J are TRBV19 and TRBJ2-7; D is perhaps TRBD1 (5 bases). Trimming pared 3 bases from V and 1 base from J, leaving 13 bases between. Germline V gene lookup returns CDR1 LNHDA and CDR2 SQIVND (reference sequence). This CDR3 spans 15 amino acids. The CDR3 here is CASSIAAGMSYEQYF. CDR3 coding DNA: TGTGCCAGTAGTATTGCGGCAGGGATGTCCTACGAGCAGTACTTC.

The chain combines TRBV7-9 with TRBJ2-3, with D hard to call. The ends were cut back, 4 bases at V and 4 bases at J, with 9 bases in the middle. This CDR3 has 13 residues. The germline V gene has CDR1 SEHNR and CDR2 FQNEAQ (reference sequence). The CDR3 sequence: CASSSWGADTQYF. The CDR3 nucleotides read TGTGCCAGCAGCTCCTGGGGTGCAGATACGCAGTATTTT.

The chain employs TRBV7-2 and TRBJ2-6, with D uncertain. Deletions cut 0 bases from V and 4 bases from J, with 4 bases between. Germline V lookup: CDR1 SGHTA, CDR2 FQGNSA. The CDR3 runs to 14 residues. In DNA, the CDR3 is TGTGCCAGCAGCTTAGCGTCCGGGGCCAACGTCCTGACTTTC. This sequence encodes CASSLASGANVLTF. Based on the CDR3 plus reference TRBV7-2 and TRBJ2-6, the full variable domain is GAGVSQSPSNKVTEKGKDVELRCDPISGHTALYWYRQSLGQGLEFLIYFQGNSAPDKSGLPSDRFSAERTGGSVSTLTIQRTQQEDSAVYLCASSLASGANVLTFGAGSRLTVL.

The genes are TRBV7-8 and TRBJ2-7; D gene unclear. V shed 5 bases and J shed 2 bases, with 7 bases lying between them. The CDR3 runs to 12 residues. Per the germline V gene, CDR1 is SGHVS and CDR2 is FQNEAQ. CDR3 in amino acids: CASSPPTYEQYF. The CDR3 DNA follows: TGTGCCAGCAGCCCGCCCACCTACGAGCAGTACTTC.

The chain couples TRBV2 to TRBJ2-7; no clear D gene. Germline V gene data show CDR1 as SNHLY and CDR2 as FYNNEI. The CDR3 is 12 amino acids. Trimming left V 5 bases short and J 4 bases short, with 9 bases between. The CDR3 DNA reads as TGTGCCAGCAGTCTGGGTTTTTACGAGCAGTACTTC. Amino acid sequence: CASSLGFYEQYF.

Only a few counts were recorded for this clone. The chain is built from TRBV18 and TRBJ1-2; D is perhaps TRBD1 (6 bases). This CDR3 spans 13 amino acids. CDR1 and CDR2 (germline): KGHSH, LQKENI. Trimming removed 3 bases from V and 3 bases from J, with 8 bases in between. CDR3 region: CASSPGTHYGYTF. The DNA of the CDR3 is TGTGCCAGCTCACCCGGGACACACTATGGCTACACCTTC.

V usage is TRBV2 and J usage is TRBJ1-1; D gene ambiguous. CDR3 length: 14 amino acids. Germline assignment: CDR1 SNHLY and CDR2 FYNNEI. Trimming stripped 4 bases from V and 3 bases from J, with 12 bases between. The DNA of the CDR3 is TGTGCCAGCAGTGTCCTGGGGAGGGACACTGAAGCTTTCTTT. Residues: CASSVLGRDTEAFF.

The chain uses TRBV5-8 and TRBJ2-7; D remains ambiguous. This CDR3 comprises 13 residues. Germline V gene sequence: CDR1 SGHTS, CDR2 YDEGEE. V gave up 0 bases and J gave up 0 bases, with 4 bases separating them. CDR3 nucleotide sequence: TGTGCCAGCAGCTTGGTCCTCTCCTACGAGCAGTACTTC. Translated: CASSLVLSYEQYF. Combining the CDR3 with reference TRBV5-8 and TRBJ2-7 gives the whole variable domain EAGVTQSPTHLIKTRGQQATLRCSPISGHTSVYWYQQALGLGLQFLLWYDEGEERNRGNFPPRFSGRQFPNYSSELNVNALELEDSALYLCASSLVLSYEQYFGPGTRLTVT.

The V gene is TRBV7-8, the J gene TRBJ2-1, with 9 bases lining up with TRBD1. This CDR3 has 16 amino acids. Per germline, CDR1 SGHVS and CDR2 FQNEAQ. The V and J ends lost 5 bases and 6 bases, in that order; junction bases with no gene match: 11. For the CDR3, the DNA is TGTGCCAGCAGCGAGCCGGGACAGGGCATAGTCAATGAGCAGTTCTTC. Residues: CASSEPGQGIVNEQFF.

The CDR3 spells CASSYSGMGNQPQHF. CDR3 in DNA: TGTGCCAGCAGTTACTCAGGGATGGGCAATCAGCCCCAGCATTTT. The chain has TRBV6-5 and TRBJ1-5; D unresolved. V was shortened by 0 bases and J by 2 bases, with 8 bases between the two germline ends. CDR1 and CDR2 (germline): MNHEY, SVGAGI. This CDR3 comprises 15 residues.

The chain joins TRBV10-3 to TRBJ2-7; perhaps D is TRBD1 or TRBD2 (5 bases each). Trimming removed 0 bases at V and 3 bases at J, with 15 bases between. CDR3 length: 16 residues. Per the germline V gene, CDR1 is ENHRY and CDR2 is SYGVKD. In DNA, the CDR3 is TGTGCCATCAGTGAGTCTGGTAGAGGGGCCGGCTACGAGCAGTACTTC. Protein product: CAISESGRGAGYEQYF.

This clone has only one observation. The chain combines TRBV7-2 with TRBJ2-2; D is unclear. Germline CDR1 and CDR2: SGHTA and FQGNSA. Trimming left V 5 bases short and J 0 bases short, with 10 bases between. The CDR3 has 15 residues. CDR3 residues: CASSPVASNTGELFF. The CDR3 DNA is TGTGCCAGCAGCCCCGTAGCCTCGAACACCGGGGAGCTGTTTTTT. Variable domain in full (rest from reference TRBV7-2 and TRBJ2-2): GAGVSQSPSNKVTEKGKDVELRCDPISGHTALYWYRQSLGQGLEFLIYFQGNSAPDKSGLPSDRFSAERTGGSVSTLTIQRTQQEDSAVYLCASSPVASNTGELFFGEGSRLTVL.

The CDR3 loop reads CASSIVRGGVNQPQHF. In nucleotides, the CDR3 is TGTGCCAGTAGTATAGTAAGGGGGGGCGTCAATCAGCCCCAGCATTTT. The chain carries TRBV19 and TRBJ1-5, with D tentatively TRBD1 (6 bases). Germline V gene lookup returns CDR1 LNHDA and CDR2 SQIVND (reference sequence). Trimming shortened V by 1 base and J by 3 bases, and 13 bases separated the two germline ends. The CDR3 length is 16 residues.

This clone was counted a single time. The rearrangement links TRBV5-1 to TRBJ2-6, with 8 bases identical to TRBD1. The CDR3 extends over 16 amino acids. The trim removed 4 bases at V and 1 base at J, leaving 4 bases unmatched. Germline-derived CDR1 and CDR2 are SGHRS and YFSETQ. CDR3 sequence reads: CASSLRTGSGANVLTF. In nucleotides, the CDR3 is TGCGCCAGCAGCCTCAGGACAGGGTCTGGGGCCAACGTCCTGACTTTC.

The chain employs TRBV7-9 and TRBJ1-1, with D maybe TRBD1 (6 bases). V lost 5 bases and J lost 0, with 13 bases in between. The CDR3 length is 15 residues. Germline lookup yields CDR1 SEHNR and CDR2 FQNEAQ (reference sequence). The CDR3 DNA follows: TGTGCCAGCAGCCCCACGGGACACCTGAACACTGAAGCTTTCTTT. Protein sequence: CASSPTGHLNTEAFF.

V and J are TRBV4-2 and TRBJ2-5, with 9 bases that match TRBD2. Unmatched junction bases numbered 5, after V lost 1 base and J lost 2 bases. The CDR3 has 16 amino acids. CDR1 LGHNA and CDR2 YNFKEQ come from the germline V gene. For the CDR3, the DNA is TGTGCCAGCAGCCAAGTCGTTAGCGGGAGTCAAGAGACCCAGTACTTC. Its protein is CASSQVVSGSQETQYF.

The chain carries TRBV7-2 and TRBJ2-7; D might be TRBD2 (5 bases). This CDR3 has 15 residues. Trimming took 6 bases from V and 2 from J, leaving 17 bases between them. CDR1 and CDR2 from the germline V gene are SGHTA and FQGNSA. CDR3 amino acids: CASSPRHLGTYEQYF. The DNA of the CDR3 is TGTGCCAGCAGTCCCCGACATCTCGGGACCTACGAGCAGTACTTC.

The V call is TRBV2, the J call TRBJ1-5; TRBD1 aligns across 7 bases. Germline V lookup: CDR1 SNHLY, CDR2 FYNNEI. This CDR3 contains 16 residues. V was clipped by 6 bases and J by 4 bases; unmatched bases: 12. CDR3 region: CASSPRPQGGNQPQHF. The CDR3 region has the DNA TGTGCCAGCAGCCCTCGTCCCCAGGGGGGGAATCAGCCCCAGCATTTT. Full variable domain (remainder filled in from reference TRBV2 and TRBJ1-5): EPEVTQTPSHQVTQMGQEVILRCVPISNHLYFYWYRQILGQKVEFLVSFYNNEISEKSEIFDDQFSVERPDGSNFTLKIRSTKLEDSAMYFCASSPRPQGGNQPQHFGDGTRLSIL.

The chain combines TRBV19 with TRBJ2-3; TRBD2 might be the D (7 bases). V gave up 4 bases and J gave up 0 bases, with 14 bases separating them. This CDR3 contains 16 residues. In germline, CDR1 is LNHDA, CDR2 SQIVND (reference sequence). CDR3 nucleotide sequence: TGTGCCAGTAGTAACGGGAGGACAGCTAGCACAGATACGCAGTATTTT. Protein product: CASSNGRTASTDTQYF.

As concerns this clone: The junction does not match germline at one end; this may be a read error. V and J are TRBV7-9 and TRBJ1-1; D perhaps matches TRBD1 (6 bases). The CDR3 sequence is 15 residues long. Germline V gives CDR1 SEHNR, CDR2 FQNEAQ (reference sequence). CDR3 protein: CAGRPLDRQNTEAFF. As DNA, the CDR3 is TGTGCCGGCAGGCCCCTTGACAGGCAGAACACTGAAGCTTTCTTT.